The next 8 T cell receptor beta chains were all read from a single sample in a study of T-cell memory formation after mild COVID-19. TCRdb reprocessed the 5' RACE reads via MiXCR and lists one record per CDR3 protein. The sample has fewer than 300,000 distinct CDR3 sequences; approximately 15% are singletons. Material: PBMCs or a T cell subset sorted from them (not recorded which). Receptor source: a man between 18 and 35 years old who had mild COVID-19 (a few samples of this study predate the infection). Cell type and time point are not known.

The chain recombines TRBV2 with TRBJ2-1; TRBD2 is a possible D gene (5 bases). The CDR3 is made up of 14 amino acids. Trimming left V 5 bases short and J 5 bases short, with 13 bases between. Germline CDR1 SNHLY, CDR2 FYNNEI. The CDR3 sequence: CASSSPSSDNEQFF. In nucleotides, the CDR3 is TGTGCCAGCAGTTCCCCTAGCAGCGACAATGAGCAGTTCTTC.

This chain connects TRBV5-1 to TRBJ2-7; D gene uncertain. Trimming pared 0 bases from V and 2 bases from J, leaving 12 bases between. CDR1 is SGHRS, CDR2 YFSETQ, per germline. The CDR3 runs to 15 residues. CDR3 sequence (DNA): TGCGCCAGCAGCTTGGAGCCTGGCAGGCCCTACGAGCAGTACTTC. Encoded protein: CASSLEPGRPYEQYF.

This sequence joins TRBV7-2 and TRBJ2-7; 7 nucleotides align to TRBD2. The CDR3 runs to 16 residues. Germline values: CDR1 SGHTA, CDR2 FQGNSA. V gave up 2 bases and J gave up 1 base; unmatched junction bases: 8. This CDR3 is CASSLLEWGGSYEQYF. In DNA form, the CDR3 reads TGTGCCAGCAGCTTACTTGAGTGGGGGGGTTCCTACGAGCAGTACTTC. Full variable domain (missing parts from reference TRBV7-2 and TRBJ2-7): GAGVSQSPSNKVTEKGKDVELRCDPISGHTALYWYRQSLGQGLEFLIYFQGNSAPDKSGLPSDRFSAERTGGSVSTLTIQRTQQEDSAVYLCASSLLEWGGSYEQYFGPGTRLTVT.

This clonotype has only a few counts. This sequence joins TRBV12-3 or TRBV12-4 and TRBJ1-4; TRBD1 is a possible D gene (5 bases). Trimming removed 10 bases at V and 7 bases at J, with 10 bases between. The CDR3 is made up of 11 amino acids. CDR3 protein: CATGRSEKLFF. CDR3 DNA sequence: TGTGCCACGGGGCGGAGTGAAAAACTGTTTTTT.

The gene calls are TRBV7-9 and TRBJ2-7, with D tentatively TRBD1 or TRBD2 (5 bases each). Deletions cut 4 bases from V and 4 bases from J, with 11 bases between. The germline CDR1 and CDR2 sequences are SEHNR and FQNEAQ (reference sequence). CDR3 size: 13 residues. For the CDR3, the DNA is TGTGCCAGCAGCTCGGGGACGCCTTACGAGCAGTACTTC. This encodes CASSSGTPYEQYF.

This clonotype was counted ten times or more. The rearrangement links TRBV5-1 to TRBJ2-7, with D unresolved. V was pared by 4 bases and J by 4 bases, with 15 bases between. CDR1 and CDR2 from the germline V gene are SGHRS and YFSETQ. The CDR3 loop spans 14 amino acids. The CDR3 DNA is TGCGCCAGCAGCCAGAAGGCAGGATTATACGAGCAGTACTTC. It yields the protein CASSQKAGLYEQYF.

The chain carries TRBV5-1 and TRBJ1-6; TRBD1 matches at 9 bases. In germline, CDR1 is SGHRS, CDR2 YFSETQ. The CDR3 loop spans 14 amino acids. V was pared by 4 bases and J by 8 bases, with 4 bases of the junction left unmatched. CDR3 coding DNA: TGCGCCAGCAGCACGGGACAGGGTTATTCACCCCTCCACTTT. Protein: CASSTGQGYSPLHF.

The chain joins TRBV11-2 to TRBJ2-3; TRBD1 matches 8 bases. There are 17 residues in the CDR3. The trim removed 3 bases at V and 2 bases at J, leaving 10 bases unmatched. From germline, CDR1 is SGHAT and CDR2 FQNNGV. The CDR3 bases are TGTGCCAGCAGCTTTAGCCGACAGGGGACCTCCACAGATACGCAGTATTTT. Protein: CASSFSRQGTSTDTQYF.